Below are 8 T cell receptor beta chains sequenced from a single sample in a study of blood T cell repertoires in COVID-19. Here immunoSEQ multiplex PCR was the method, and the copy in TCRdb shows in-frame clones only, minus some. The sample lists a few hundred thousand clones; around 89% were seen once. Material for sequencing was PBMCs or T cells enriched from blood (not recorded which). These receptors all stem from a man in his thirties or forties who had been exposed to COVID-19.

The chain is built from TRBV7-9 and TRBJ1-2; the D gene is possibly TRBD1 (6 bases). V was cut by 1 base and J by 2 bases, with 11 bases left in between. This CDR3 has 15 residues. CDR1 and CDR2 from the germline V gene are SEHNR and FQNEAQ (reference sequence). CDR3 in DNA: TGTGCCAGCAGCTTAGAAGGGACACGGAACTATGGCTACACCTTC. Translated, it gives CASSLEGTRNYGYTF.

CDR3 in DNA: TGTGCCAGCAACCGGGGGACCGAGGGTGGCTACACCTTC. It translates to CASNRGTEGGYTF. The J gene is TRBJ1-2, the V gene TRBV3-1 (or the pseudogene TRBV3-2), with TRBD1 as a possible D gene (5 bases). CDR1 is LGHDT and CDR2 is YNNKEL in the germline V gene (reference sequence). Trimming removed 7 bases at V and 7 bases at J, with 16 bases between. The CDR3 extends over 13 amino acids.

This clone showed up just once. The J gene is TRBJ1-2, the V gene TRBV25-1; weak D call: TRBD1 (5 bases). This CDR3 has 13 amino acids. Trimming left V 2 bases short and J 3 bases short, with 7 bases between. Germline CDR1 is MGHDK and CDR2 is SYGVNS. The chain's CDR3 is CASSEGGYYGYTF. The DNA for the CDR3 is TGTGCCAGCAGTGAAGGGGGGTACTATGGCTACACCTTC.

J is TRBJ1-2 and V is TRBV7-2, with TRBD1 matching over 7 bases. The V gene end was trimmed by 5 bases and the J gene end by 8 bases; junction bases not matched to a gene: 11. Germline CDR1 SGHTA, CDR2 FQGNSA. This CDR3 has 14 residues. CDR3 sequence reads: CASSRTGFLVGYTF. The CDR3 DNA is TGTGCCAGCAGCAGGACAGGCTTTTTGGTAGGCTACACCTTC.

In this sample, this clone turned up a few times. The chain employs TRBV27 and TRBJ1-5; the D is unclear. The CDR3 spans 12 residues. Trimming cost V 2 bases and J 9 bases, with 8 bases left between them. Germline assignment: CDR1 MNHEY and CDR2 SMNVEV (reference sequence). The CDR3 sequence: CASSLPGGPQHF. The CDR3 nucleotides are TGTGCCAGCAGTTTACCCGGAGGGCCCCAGCATTTT.

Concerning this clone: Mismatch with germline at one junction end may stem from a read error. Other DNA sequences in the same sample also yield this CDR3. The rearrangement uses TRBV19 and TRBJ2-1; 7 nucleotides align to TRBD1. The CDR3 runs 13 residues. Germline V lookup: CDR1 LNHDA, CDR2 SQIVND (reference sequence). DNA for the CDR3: TGTGCCAGTAGTATCTTTCAGGGGGATGAACAGTTCTTC. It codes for CASSIFQGDEQFF.

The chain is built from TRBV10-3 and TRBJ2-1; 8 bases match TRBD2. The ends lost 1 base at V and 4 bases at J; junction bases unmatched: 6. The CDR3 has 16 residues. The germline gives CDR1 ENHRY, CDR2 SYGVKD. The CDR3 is CAISEWSGGLYNEQFF. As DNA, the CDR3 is TGTGCCATCAGTGAGTGGAGCGGGGGCTTATACAATGAGCAGTTCTTC.

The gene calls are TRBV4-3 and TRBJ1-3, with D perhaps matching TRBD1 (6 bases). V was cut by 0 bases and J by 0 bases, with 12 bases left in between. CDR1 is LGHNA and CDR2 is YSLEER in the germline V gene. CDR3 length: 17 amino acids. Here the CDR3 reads CASSQEGATHSGNTIYF. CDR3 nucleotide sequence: TGCGCCAGCAGCCAAGAGGGGGCCACCCACTCTGGAAACACCATATATTTT.